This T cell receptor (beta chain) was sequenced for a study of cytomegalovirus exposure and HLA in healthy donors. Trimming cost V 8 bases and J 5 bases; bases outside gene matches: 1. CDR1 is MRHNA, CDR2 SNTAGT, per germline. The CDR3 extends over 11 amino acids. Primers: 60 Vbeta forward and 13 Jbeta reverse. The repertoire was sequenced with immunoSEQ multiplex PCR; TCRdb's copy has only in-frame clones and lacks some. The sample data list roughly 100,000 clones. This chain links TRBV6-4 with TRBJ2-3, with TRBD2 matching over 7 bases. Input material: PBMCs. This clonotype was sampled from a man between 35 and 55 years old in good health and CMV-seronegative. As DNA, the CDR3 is TGTGCCAGCTCTAGCGGAGATACGCAGTATTTT. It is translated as CASSSGDTQYF.